These 27 T cell receptor beta chains originate from one sample sequenced in a study of OX40 agonist ivuxolimab in advanced cancers. Profiling relied on immunoSEQ multiplex PCR, and the TCRdb table lists in-frame clones only, not all of them. The table shows around 57,000 clones, with roughly 84% occurring only once. This specimen consisted of CD4+ or CD8+ T cells sorted from blood, obtained in a trial of the OX40 agonist ivuxolimab. The receptors shown here come from an adult with an advanced solid tumor such as melanoma, head and neck, liver or kidney cancer.

The V call is TRBV2, the J call TRBJ1-1, with 7 bases fitting TRBD1. The germline V gene encodes CDR1 SNHLY and CDR2 FYNNEI. The CDR3 sequence is 13 residues long. The J segment lost 5 bases and the V segment lost 7 bases, leaving 7 bases of the junction unmatched. This CDR3 reads CASIRQGWTEAFF. The CDR3 DNA follows: TGTGCCAGCATTCGACAGGGTTGGACTGAAGCTTTCTTT.

The CDR3 region is CASSFIQRLSYEQYF. The CDR3, as DNA: TGTGCCAGCAGTTTCATACAGCGGCTCAGCTACGAGCAGTACTTC. This chain links TRBV6-6 with TRBJ2-7, with D possibly being TRBD2 (5 bases). CDR3 length equals 15 residues. V was clipped by 4 bases and J by 3 bases, with 16 bases between them. CDR1 MNHNY and CDR2 SVGAGI come from the germline V gene (reference sequence).

The rearrangement joins TRBV7-9 to TRBJ2-3; D perhaps matches TRBD1 (5 bases). This CDR3 has 13 residues. Trimming shortened V by 7 bases and J by 4 bases, and 12 bases separated the two germline ends. CDR1 SEHNR and CDR2 FQNEAQ come from the germline V gene (reference sequence). The DNA for the CDR3 is TGTGCCAGCAACAAATTGGGGCCAGATACGCAGTATTTT. Translating gives CASNKLGPDTQYF.

The chain is built from TRBV7-2 and TRBJ2-3; tentative D call: TRBD2 (5 bases). The V end was cut by 8 bases, the J end by 0 bases, with 12 bases between. Germline CDR1 is SGHTA and CDR2 is FQGNSA. CDR3 length equals 14 residues. The CDR3 loop reads CASAVARSTDTQYF. The CDR3 bases are TGTGCCAGCGCCGTAGCGCGAAGCACAGATACGCAGTATTTT.

V and J are TRBV5-1 and TRBJ2-7, with 9 bases that match TRBD2. The CDR3 has 14 residues. V lost 3 bases to trimming and J lost 3 bases; unmatched junction nucleotides: 4. From germline, CDR1 is SGHRS and CDR2 YFSETQ. The CDR3 loop is CASSSVAGVYEQYF. CDR3 sequence (DNA): TGCGCCAGCAGCTCAGTAGCGGGAGTCTACGAGCAGTACTTC.

The CDR3 spells CASSQRQANYGYTF. Written as DNA, the CDR3 is TGTGCCAGCAGCCAACGACAAGCTAACTATGGCTACACCTTC. The V call is TRBV16, the J call TRBJ1-2; unclear D gene. V lost 2 bases and J 0 bases, leaving 7 bases between the germline ends. Germline V gives CDR1 KGHSY, CDR2 FQNENV. The CDR3 runs to 14 residues. Based on the CDR3 plus reference TRBV16 and TRBJ1-2, the full variable domain is GEEVAQTPKHLVRGEGQKAKLYCAPIKGHSYVFWYQQVLKNEFKFLISFQNENVFDETGMPKERFSAKCLPNSPCSLEIQATKLEDSAVYFCASSQRQANYGYTFGSGTRLTVV.

The chain has TRBV28 and TRBJ1-1; 8 bases map to TRBD1. The CDR3 runs 16 residues. Trimming took 2 bases from V and 3 from J; bases not matched to a gene: 8. The germline V gene encodes CDR1 MDHEN and CDR2 SYDVKM. The CDR3: CASSLHQGASDTEAFF. The CDR3 DNA reads TGTGCCAGCAGTTTACACCAGGGGGCATCGGACACTGAAGCTTTCTTT.

This chain joins TRBV30 and TRBJ2-7; 8 bases are a match to TRBD2. Trimming at V came to 2 bases and at J to 1 base, leaving 7 bases not matched to a gene. CDR3 length: 15 residues. The germline CDR1 and CDR2 sequences are GTSNPN and SVGIG (reference sequence). The CDR3 sequence is CAWSPAGGPSYEQYF. The CDR3 DNA reads as TGTGCCTGGAGTCCTGCGGGAGGTCCTTCCTACGAGCAGTACTTC.

The gene calls are TRBV10-3 and TRBJ2-7; D ambiguous. V lost 2 bases, J lost 6 bases, and 14 bases lay in between. This CDR3 is built from 14 residues. Germline V gene sequence: CDR1 ENHRY, CDR2 SYGVKD. The CDR3 loop is CAISEKVYSLEQYF. CDR3 in DNA: TGTGCCATCAGTGAGAAAGTTTACTCTCTCGAGCAGTACTTC.

V and J are TRBV11-2 and TRBJ2-2; D may match TRBD1 or TRBD2 (5 bases each). Germline V lookup: CDR1 SGHAT, CDR2 FQNNGV. Trimming stripped 5 bases from V and 3 bases from J, with 13 bases between. The length of the CDR3 is 15 residues. This CDR3 is CASSHRDEHTGELFF. CDR3 nucleotide sequence: TGTGCCAGCAGCCACCGGGACGAGCACACCGGGGAGCTGTTTTTT. The full variable domain, its missing parts supplied by reference TRBV11-2 and TRBJ2-2, is EAGVAQSPRYKIIEKRQSVAFWCNPISGHATLYWYQQILGQGPKLLIQFQNNGVVDDSQLPKDRFSAERLKGVDSTLKIQPAKLEDSAVYLCASSHRDEHTGELFFGEGSRLTVL.

The V and J genes are TRBV28 and TRBJ1-2, with D unclear. V was trimmed by 5 bases and J by 7 bases, leaving 14 bases between them. CDR3 length: 13 residues. CDR1 and CDR2 from the germline V gene are MDHEN and SYDVKM. The CDR3 region is CASSPQTDRGYTF. For the CDR3, the DNA is TGTGCCAGCAGTCCTCAGACCGATCGTGGCTACACCTTC.

The rearrangement uses TRBV30 and TRBJ1-1; 9 bases are a match to TRBD1. The CDR3 spans 16 residues. V trimming: 5 bases; J trimming: 0 bases; junction bases outside the gene matches: 10. CDR1 is GTSNPN, CDR2 SVGIG, per germline (reference sequence). The CDR3, as DNA: TGTGCCTGGGGGCGGACAGGGGCGTCCATGAACACTGAAGCTTTCTTT. Residues: CAWGRTGASMNTEAFF.

This clone showed up just a few times. V and J are TRBV19 and TRBJ1-1; D is ambiguous. The CDR3 extends over 15 amino acids. From germline, CDR1 is LNHDA and CDR2 SQIVND (reference sequence). V was shortened by 3 bases and J by 4 bases, with 15 bases between the two germline ends. The CDR3 loop is CASSMGWTDSTEAFF. The CDR3 DNA follows: TGTGCCAGTAGTATGGGATGGACGGATAGCACTGAAGCTTTCTTT.

The rearrangement joins TRBV9 to TRBJ2-1; 12 bases are a match to TRBD2. There are 17 residues in the CDR3. V lost 3 bases and J lost 0; bases outside the gene matches: 4. Per the germline V gene, CDR1 is SGDLS and CDR2 is YYNGEE. The DNA of the CDR3 is TGTGCCAGCAGCGCCCGGACTAGCGGGAACTCCTACAATGAGCAGTTCTTC. The encoded protein is CASSARTSGNSYNEQFF.

The gene calls are TRBV4-1 and TRBJ1-1; D possibly corresponds to TRBD1 (5 bases). This CDR3 has 15 amino acids. V was trimmed by 3 bases and J by 1 base, leaving 12 bases between them. Germline CDR1 reads MGHRA; CDR2 reads YSYEKL. CDR3 loop: CASSQMGLPNTEAFF. The CDR3 nucleotides read TGCGCCAGCAGCCAGATGGGACTCCCGAACACTGAAGCTTTCTTT.

The rearrangement links TRBV2 to TRBJ2-3; D unresolved. The V end was cut by 5 bases, the J end by 0 bases, with 6 bases between. Germline lookup yields CDR1 SNHLY and CDR2 FYNNEI. The CDR3 has 13 residues. The CDR3 nucleotides read TGTGCCAGCAGTACACCTAGCACAGATACGCAGTATTTT. It codes for CASSTPSTDTQYF.

The chain combines TRBV2 with TRBJ2-2; D possibly corresponds to TRBD2 (5 bases). The CDR3 spans 15 residues. Trimming took off 7 bases at V and 6 bases at J, with 18 bases between the two ends. Germline V gene lookup returns CDR1 SNHLY and CDR2 FYNNEI. DNA for the CDR3: TGTGCCAGCAACCTAGCCCTAGCTTCATCCGGGGAGCTGTTTTTT. It encodes CASNLALASSGELFF.

The chain uses TRBV6-5 and TRBJ2-7; D ambiguous. Germline CDR1 MNHEY, CDR2 SVGAGI. CDR3 size: 16 residues. The ends were cut back, 2 bases at V and 1 base at J, with 15 bases in the middle. The CDR3 DNA is TGTGCCAGCAGTTACCCGATAGGGTACAAATCCTACGAGCAGTACTTC. Translating it yields CASSYPIGYKSYEQYF.

The genes are TRBV28 and TRBJ2-1; D assignment may be TRBD1 or TRBD2 (5 bases each). The V end lost 7 bases, the J end lost 2 bases, and 18 bases lay between the germline ends. Germline V CDR1 and CDR2: MDHEN, SYDVKM. CDR3 length: 16 residues. For the CDR3, the DNA is TGTGCCAGCACTACTTGGGGGACCGTCGCCTACAATGAGCAGTTCTTC. It is translated as CASTTWGTVAYNEQFF.

This clone was seen a single time. V gene TRBV7-2 combines with J gene TRBJ2-4; 9 nucleotides align to TRBD2. The germline V gene has CDR1 SGHTA and CDR2 FQGNSA. V lost 0 bases and J lost 7; bases outside the gene matches: 7. The CDR3 is made up of 16 amino acids. This chain's CDR3 is CASSLARLAGFNIQYF. The CDR3 DNA reads TGTGCCAGCAGCTTAGCGCGTCTAGCGGGATTTAACATTCAGTACTTC.

This clone was counted once. The chain has TRBV28 and TRBJ2-3; D remains ambiguous. CDR3 length: 15 amino acids. V lost 5 bases and J 0 bases, leaving 12 bases between the germline ends. Germline lookup yields CDR1 MDHEN and CDR2 SYDVKM. The CDR3 region has the DNA TGTGCCAGCAGTGCTGCTCTATCTAGCACAGATACGCAGTATTTT. Amino acid sequence: CASSAALSSTDTQYF.

This clone was seen a few times. The rearrangement links TRBV2 to TRBJ1-6; 7 positions agree with TRBD1. With 6 bases clipped from V and 10 bases from J, the junction kept 9 bases outside the gene matches. Germline V lookup: CDR1 SNHLY, CDR2 FYNNEI. The CDR3 totals 14 residues. As DNA, the CDR3 is TGTGCCAGCAGCCCGGGACAGTGGAGCTCACCCCTCCACTTT. Protein sequence: CASSPGQWSSPLHF. Full variable domain (remainder filled in from reference TRBV2 and TRBJ1-6): EPEVTQTPSHQVTQMGQEVILRCVPISNHLYFYWYRQILGQKVEFLVSFYNNEISEKSEIFDDQFSVERPDGSNFTLKIRSTKLEDSAMYFCASSPGQWSSPLHFGNGTRLTVT.

V gene TRBV10-3 combines with J gene TRBJ2-2; D uncertain. The CDR3 has 14 amino acids. Germline values: CDR1 ENHRY, CDR2 SYGVKD. The germline V and J ends were trimmed by 3 bases and 5 bases, with 10 bases remaining between them. DNA for the CDR3: TGTGCCATCAGTGACAACAGTGGAACCGGGGAGCTGTTTTTT. This translates into CAISDNSGTGELFF.

This clone has more than one count but fewer than ten. The chain recombines TRBV10-1 with TRBJ2-4; tentative D call: TRBD1 (5 bases). CDR3 length: 16 residues. Trimming removed 2 bases at V and 0 bases at J, with 11 bases between. Germline CDR1 is WNHNN and CDR2 is SYGVQD (reference sequence). CDR3 in DNA: TGCGCCAGCAGTGAGACCCGGACACTAGCCAAAAACATTCAGTACTTC. This gives the protein CASSETRTLAKNIQYF.

This sequence joins TRBV11-2 and TRBJ1-1; D remains ambiguous. From germline, CDR1 is SGHAT and CDR2 FQNNGV. The ends were cut back, 5 bases at V and 3 bases at J, with 10 bases in the middle. The CDR3 sequence is 13 residues long. The CDR3 DNA reads as TGTGCCAGCAGCCCGGCGCGGCACACTGAAGCTTTCTTT. Protein sequence: CASSPARHTEAFF. Full variable domain (outside the CDR3, taken from reference TRBV11-2 and TRBJ1-1): EAGVAQSPRYKIIEKRQSVAFWCNPISGHATLYWYQQILGQGPKLLIQFQNNGVVDDSQLPKDRFSAERLKGVDSTLKIQPAKLEDSAVYLCASSPARHTEAFFGQGTRLTVV.

The chain joins TRBV11-3 to TRBJ2-1; 10 bases align to TRBD1. Germline V lookup: CDR1 SGHNT, CDR2 YENEEA. The CDR3 runs 15 residues. V lost 5 bases and J lost 9; bases outside the gene matches: 10. CDR3 residues: CASSPRQGAFGEQFF. CDR3 DNA: TGTGCCAGCAGCCCACGACAGGGGGCTTTCGGTGAGCAGTTCTTC. Full variable domain (rest looked up from reference TRBV11-3 and TRBJ2-1): EAGVVQSPRYKIIEKKQPVAFWCNPISGHNTLYWYLQNLGQGPELLIRYENEEAVDDSQLPKDRFSAERLKGVDSTLKIQPAELGDSAVYLCASSPRQGAFGEQFFGPGTRLTVL.

The chain carries TRBV7-3 and TRBJ2-2; 11 bases align to TRBD2. V dropped 4 bases and J dropped 4; count of bases not matched to a gene: 5. The germline gives CDR1 SGHTA, CDR2 FQGTGA. The CDR3 length is 16 residues. In DNA, the CDR3 is TGTGCCAGCAGCTACCTAGCGGGAGGCTTCACCGGGGAGCTGTTTTTT. This codes for CASSYLAGGFTGELFF. Full variable domain (remainder filled in from reference TRBV7-3 and TRBJ2-2): GAGVSQTPSNKVTEKGKYVELRCDPISGHTALYWYRQSLGQGPEFLIYFQGTGAADDSGLPNDRFFAVRPEGSVSTLKIQRTERGDSAVYLCASSYLAGGFTGELFFGEGSRLTVL.